Listed here is a single TCR beta chain. Antigen unknown. Per germline, CDR1 LNHNV and CDR2 YYDKDF (reference sequence). V dropped 4 bases and J dropped 8 bases, with 15 bases sitting between them. The CDR3 runs 14 residues. The sample is drawn from a study of CD8 T cells in Susac syndrome. Study conclusions and caveats: That the number of individuals in its TCR sequencing and HLA analysis was relatively small was acknowledged by the study.

The T cells that were sequenced for TCR beta were CD8+ and CD4+ cells from blood. RNA in amounts of roughly 0.5 to 1 ug was reverse transcribed with random hexamers. The method of amplification for TCR beta CDR3 was immunoSEQ multiplex PCR, covering 54 Vbeta and 13 Jbeta. In TCRdb, the immunoSEQ multiplex PCR reads were re-called with MiXCR into one record per CDR3 protein. Of 150,000 to 200,000 distinct CDR3 sequences listed, 90% to 95% are singletons. Sequencing was performed on CD4+ T cells from PBMCs. The TCR originated in a human donor in good health. The rearrangement links TRBV15 to TRBJ2-1; perhaps TRBD2 as D (5 bases). CDR3 nucleotides: TGTGCCACCAGCACCTTCGGCGTGGAGGATGAGCAGTTCTTC. Protein product: CATSTFGVEDEQFF.